A selection of T cell receptor beta chains follows, all from one sample in a study of T cell responses to AZD1222 COVID-19 vaccine. Produced via immunoSEQ multiplex PCR; TCRdb's table is partial and in-frame only. The sample has 150,000 to 200,000 clones, 85% to 90% seen once. This specimen consisted of peripheral blood, obtained on day 0 of AZD1222 vaccination. All receptors come from an adult in good health. The CDR3 runs from the conserved cysteine through the conserved F or W. Fields, in order: V gene, J gene, D gene, clone size, CDR3 protein, CDR3 DNA. The D gene is left open where the match is weak. Expanded clones get a size class; other rows say once, few or many, or leave the size out.

>TRBV3-1/TRBV3-2|TRBJ1-6|TRBD1|.
CASSQTGNSPLHF
TGTGCCAGCAGCCAGACAGGGAATTCACCCCTCCACTTT
>TRBV7-2|TRBJ2-7|.|.
CASSPPGPPSYEQYF
TGTGCCAGCAGCCCACCCGGACCCCCAAGCTACGAGCAGTACTTC
>TRBV12-3/TRBV12-4|TRBJ2-1|.|.
CASSPSVDEQFF
TGTGCCAGCAGTCCTAGCGTCGATGAGCAGTTCTTC
>TRBV12-3/TRBV12-4|TRBJ1-4|TRBD1|.
CASRGQGKVKLFF
TGTGCCAGCAGGGGACAGGGAAAGGTAAAACTGTTTTTT
>TRBV6-6|TRBJ1-5|.|.
CASITGLGSNQPQHF
TGTGCCAGCATTACAGGCCTCGGGAGCAATCAGCCCCAGCATTTT
>TRBV19|TRBJ1-2|.|.
CASSIVGRDYGYTF
TGTGCCAGTAGTATAGTCGGAAGGGACTATGGCTACACCTTC
>TRBV19|TRBJ1-1|TRBD1|.
CASSTDRGSATEAFF
TGTGCCAGTAGTACGGACAGGGGCTCGGCCACTGAAGCTTTCTTT
>TRBV18|TRBJ1-1|.|.
CASSRGVNTEAFF
TGTGCCAGCTCACGTGGGGTGAACACTGAAGCTTTCTTT
>TRBV12-3/TRBV12-4|TRBJ2-7|.|once
CASTSSRYEQYF
TGTGCCAGCACCTCAAGCCGATACGAGCAGTACTTC
>TRBV23-1|TRBJ2-3|.|medium-sized
CASSPSPGFTDTQYF
TGCGCCAGCAGTCCCTCGCCAGGCTTCACAGATACGCAGTATTTT
>TRBV10-1|TRBJ1-2|.|few
CASSDDRQPYGYTF
TGCGCCAGCAGTGATGACAGGCAGCCCTATGGCTACACCTTC
>TRBV4-2|TRBJ2-3|.|.
CASSQVWFDTQYF
TGTGCCAGCAGCCAAGTGTGGTTCGATACGCAGTATTTT
>TRBV7-9|TRBJ2-7|.|.
CASSSDLPPYEQYF
TGTGCCAGCAGCTCGGACCTCCCACCCTACGAGCAGTACTTC
>TRBV19|TRBJ1-5|.|.
CASSTSGFNQPQHF
TGTGCCAGTAGTACCTCAGGGTTCAATCAGCCCCAGCATTTT
>TRBV30|TRBJ1-4|TRBD1|.
CAWSGTGFFANEKLFF
TGTGCCTGGAGTGGGACAGGGTTTTTCGCTAATGAAAAACTGTTTTTT
>TRBV13|TRBJ2-1|TRBD1|.
CASSATGGGYNEQFF
TGTGCCAGCAGTGCGACAGGGGGCGGATACAATGAGCAGTTCTTC
>TRBV28|TRBJ1-5|.|.
CASSLWSGVNNQPQHF
TGTGCCAGCAGCCTTTGGTCGGGGGTCAACAATCAGCCCCAGCATTTT
>TRBV6-1|TRBJ1-4|TRBD1|once
CASSEITGVRKNEKLFF
TGTGCCAGCAGTGAGATTACAGGGGTCCGTAAGAATGAAAAACTGTTTTTT
>TRBV10-3|TRBJ2-2|.|.
CAIRADFAGELFF
TGTGCCATCAGAGCCGACTTCGCCGGGGAGCTGTTTTTT
>TRBV4-2|TRBJ2-1|TRBD2|once
CASSPQSAGDYNEQFF
TGTGCCAGCAGCCCACAATCAGCGGGAGACTACAATGAGCAGTTCTTC
>TRBV5-1|TRBJ2-7|TRBD1|.
CASSSGTGGTEQYF
TGCGCCAGCAGCTCCGGGACAGGGGGGACCGAGCAGTACTTC
>TRBV30|TRBJ2-3|.|once
CACLDRRGDTQYF
TGTGCCTGCCTGGACCGCCGGGGGGATACGCAGTATTTT
>TRBV5-1|TRBJ2-1|TRBD1|.
CASSLGQGSNEQFF
TGCGCCAGCAGCTTGGGACAGGGGAGCAATGAGCAGTTCTTC
>TRBV5-1|TRBJ2-1|.|.
CASSWGDRPYNEQFF
TGCGCCAGCAGCTGGGGGGACAGACCCTACAATGAGCAGTTCTTC
>TRBV27|TRBJ1-4|TRBD1|.
CASSLLEQGREKLFF
TGTGCCAGCAGTTTATTGGAACAGGGGAGGGAAAAACTGTTTTTT
>TRBV7-2|TRBJ2-7|TRBD1|.
CASSLVIGTAYPYEQYF
TGTGCCAGCAGCTTAGTTATTGGGACAGCTTACCCCTACGAGCAGTACTTC
>TRBV28|TRBJ2-6|TRBD2|.
CASSLVGWRGGISGANVLTF
TGTGCCAGCAGCCTGGTGGGGTGGCGGGGGGGAATCTCTGGGGCCAACGTCCTGACTTTC
>TRBV19|TRBJ1-1|.|.
CASSPGPGNTEAFF
TGTGCCAGTAGTCCGGGGCCCGGGAACACTGAAGCTTTCTTT
>TRBV5-1|TRBJ1-1|.|many
CASSGKLAGGTEAFF
TGCGCCAGCAGCGGGAAGTTGGCGGGGGGCACTGAAGCTTTCTTT
>TRBV5-1|TRBJ1-3|.|.
CASSLQDSGNTIYF
TGCGCCAGCAGCTTACAGGACTCTGGAAACACCATATATTTT
>TRBV16|TRBJ2-7|.|few
CASSQSRTVNYEQYF
TGTGCCAGCAGCCAATCCCGGACTGTAAACTACGAGCAGTACTTC
>TRBV18|TRBJ2-5|.|.
CASSPPGQGIGTQYF
TGTGCCAGCTCACCACCGGGTCAGGGGATTGGGACCCAGTACTTC
>TRBV19|TRBJ2-2|TRBD2|.
CASNVGASGFTGELFF
TGTGCCAGTAATGTCGGGGCTAGCGGGTTCACCGGGGAGCTGTTTTTT
>TRBV6-5|TRBJ2-5|.|.
CASSYWGRQETQYF
TGTGCCAGCAGTTACTGGGGGAGGCAAGAGACCCAGTACTTC
>TRBV2|TRBJ1-1|TRBD1|.
CASRVRTGKDEAFF
TGTGCCAGCAGGGTCAGGACAGGGAAGGATGAAGCTTTCTTT
>TRBV2|TRBJ1-5|.|.
CASSVETYNQPQHF
TGTGCCAGCAGTGTTGAGACATACAATCAGCCCCAGCATTTT
>TRBV18|TRBJ1-3|.|once
CASSPDRNTIYF
TGTGCCAGCTCACCAGATAGAAACACCATATATTTT
>TRBV5-1|TRBJ2-7|.|.
CASSWGPGQSSYEQYF
TGCGCCAGCAGCTGGGGGCCGGGACAAAGCTCCTACGAGCAGTACTTC
>TRBV4-2|TRBJ1-1|.|.
CASSQFTGRIETEAFF
TGTGCCAGCAGCCAATTTACGGGACGTATAGAGACTGAAGCTTTCTTT
>TRBV7-8|TRBJ1-5|.|.
CASSLGQGGGREGSNQPQHF
TGTGCCAGCAGCTTAGGTCAAGGCGGGGGCAGGGAGGGCAGCAATCAGCCCCAGCATTTT
>TRBV5-1|TRBJ1-4|TRBD1|.
CASRHMDRGNEKLFF
TGCGCCAGCAGACACATGGACAGGGGGAATGAAAAACTGTTTTTT
>TRBV28|TRBJ1-5|TRBD1|.
CASSPPGQGGQPQHF
TGTGCCAGCAGCCCCCCGGGACAGGGGGGTCAGCCCCAGCATTTT
>TRBV7-2|TRBJ1-1|.|once
CASSPQQGNRNTEAFF
TGTGCCAGCAGTCCACAGCAGGGTAATCGGAACACTGAAGCTTTCTTT
>TRBV2|TRBJ1-5|.|.
CASSDDTGAQHF
TGTGCCAGCAGTGATGACACCGGGGCCCAGCATTTT
>TRBV5-8|TRBJ1-5|.|.
CASSGLAVNQPQHF
TGTGCCAGCAGCGGGTTAGCAGTCAATCAGCCCCAGCATTTT
>TRBV7-2|TRBJ2-7|.|.
CASSLQGWHEQYF
TGTGCCAGCAGCTTACAGGGGTGGCACGAGCAGTACTTC